The rows below give T cell receptor beta chains drawn from one sample of a study of T cell responses to AZD1222 COVID-19 vaccine. Produced via immunoSEQ multiplex PCR; TCRdb's table is partial and in-frame only. The sample includes some 100,000 clones, 70% to 90% seen only once; the top ten take under 20%. The sequencing used peripheral blood, collected 28 days after the second AZD1222 dose. The source is an adult who received the AZD1222 COVID-19 vaccine. Both conserved end residues are part of each CDR3. A D gene is named only where the DNA matches it firmly. Not every row has a clone size; where given, it reads once, few, many or a size class.

D	size	J	V	length	DNA	CDR3
TRBD1	.	TRBJ1-5	TRBV7-2	15	TGTGCCAGCAGCTTGGGGACAGGGTCCAATCAGCCCCAGCATTTT	CASSLGTGSNQPQHF
.	once	TRBJ1-2	TRBV4-1	16	TGCGCCAGCAGCCAAGAAAGCCACGGGGGGAACTATGGCTACACCTTC	CASSQESHGGNYGYTF
TRBD2	.	TRBJ2-1	TRBV5-1	14	TGCGCCAGCAGCTTGGCAGCGACTAGCCGTGAGCAGTTCTTC	CASSLAATSREQFF
TRBD2	.	TRBJ2-5	TRBV7-2	16	TGTGCCAGCAGCTTCCCAAACGGGAGGGCTCAAAAGCCCCAGTACTTC	CASSFPNGRAQKPQYF
.	once	TRBJ1-2	TRBV14	17	TGTGCCAGCAGCCAAGTTAGTTTTCCGGGAGAAAGGAGCGGCTACACCTTC	CASSQVSFPGERSGYTF
TRBD2	.	TRBJ2-5	TRBV7-2	14	TGTGCCAGCAGCGCTAGCGGGAGTACAGAGACCCAGTACTTC	CASSASGSTETQYF
.	.	TRBJ1-1	TRBV27	14	TGTGCCAGCAGTTTGGCCGGAGATGGTAGAGAAGCTTTCTTT	CASSLAGDGREAFF
.	.	TRBJ1-1	TRBV7-9	13	TGTGCCAGCAGCCTCACGACAGCAACTGAAGCTTTCTTT	CASSLTTATEAFF
TRBD1	.	TRBJ2-7	TRBV25-1	15	TGTGCCAGCAGTGGAGCCGGGACAGGGGCCTACGAGCAGTACTTC	CASSGAGTGAYEQYF
.	.	TRBJ2-7	TRBV25-1	14	TGTGCCAGCAGTGAAGACTTTCTATCCTCCGCGCAGTACTTC	CASSEDFLSSAQYF
.	.	TRBJ2-7	TRBV7-2	13	TGTGCCAGCAGCCTGAACCGGTTGAGGGAGCAGTACTTC	CASSLNRLREQYF
TRBD2	.	TRBJ2-3	TRBV9	15	TGTGCCAGCAGCGTAGTTAGCGGGGGGGCAGATACGCAGTATTTT	CASSVVSGGADTQYF
.	.	TRBJ2-1	TRBV6-4	12	TGTGCCAGCAGTGACTATCAATCCGAGCAGTTCTTC	CASSDYQSEQFF
TRBD1	.	TRBJ2-7	TRBV7-2	14	TGTGCCAGCAGCGCATACAGGGGGAGCTACGAGCAGTACTTC	CASSAYRGSYEQYF
.	.	TRBJ2-7	TRBV7-2	12	TGTGCCAGCAGCTTAGGTTTGGACGAGCAGTACTTC	CASSLGLDEQYF
.	.	TRBJ2-7	TRBV6-2/TRBV6-3	12	TGTGCCAGCAGTTACTGGTGGGACGAGCAGTACTTC	CASSYWWDEQYF
.	.	TRBJ1-4	TRBV7-8	15	TGTGCCAGCAGCCATTCCGGAGGGGGGTACGAAAAACTGTTTTTT	CASSHSGGGYEKLFF
.	.	TRBJ1-2	TRBV12-3/TRBV12-4	13	TGTGCCAGCAGTTTCGGGGGGGAGGGCGGCTACACCTTC	CASSFGGEGGYTF
.	.	TRBJ2-3	TRBV7-6	13	TGTGCCAGCAGCTTAGGGTCGGGAGATACGCAGTATTTT	CASSLGSGDTQYF
TRBD2	.	TRBJ2-1	TRBV5-1	17	TGCGCCAGCAGCCCATGGTTAGCGGGAGGGCCAGGTGATGAGCAGTTCTTC	CASSPWLAGGPGDEQFF
.	once	TRBJ2-4	TRBV6-5	13	TGTGCCAGCAGTCCGGGGCTGGGAAACATTCAGTACTTC	CASSPGLGNIQYF
.	.	TRBJ2-2	TRBV5-1	16	TGCGCCAGCAGCAACGCGAGGGTAGAAAGAATTAGGGAGCTGTTTTTT	CASSNARVERIRELFF